The rows below give T cell receptor beta chains drawn from one sample of a study of blood T cell repertoires in COVID-19. Data came from immunoSEQ multiplex PCR; TCRdb stores just in-frame clones and leaves some out. The repertoire holds over 150,000 clones, with approximately 86% as singletons. Sequenced input: peripheral blood. These receptors all stem from a man aged 60-69 years with COVID-19, enrolled during active disease. Both conserved end residues are part of each CDR3. D genes are given only for firm matches. The listing skips clone size in some rows; elsewhere it reads once, few, many or a size class.

V: TRBV14; size: -; length: 12; D: -; J: TRBJ1-6; DNA: TGTGCCAGCAGCCAACTATCTGTGCCCCTCCACTTT; CDR3: CASSQLSVPLHF
V: TRBV6-4; size: -; length: 15; D: TRBD1; J: TRBJ2-3; DNA: TGTGCCAGCAGTGACGGGACAGGGGGCGCAGATACGCAGTATTTT; CDR3: CASSDGTGGADTQYF
V: TRBV10-3; size: -; length: 15; D: TRBD1; J: TRBJ1-1; DNA: TGTGCCATCAGTGAGTTAACCGGGACAGGTAATGAAGCTTTCTTT; CDR3: CAISELTGTGNEAFF
V: TRBV9; size: -; length: 14; D: -; J: TRBJ2-2; DNA: TGTGCCAGCAGCGTAGTGGCAGGGCCCGGGGAGCTGTTTTTT; CDR3: CASSVVAGPGELFF
V: TRBV4-1; size: -; length: 9; D: -; J: TRBJ1-5; DNA: TGCGCCAGCAGCCACGGTCCAGGTTTT; CDR3: CASSHGPGF
V: TRBV9; size: -; length: 15; D: -; J: TRBJ2-1; DNA: TGTGCCAGCAGCCTTCAGGGAACCCCCTACAATGAGCAGTTCTTC; CDR3: CASSLQGTPYNEQFF
V: TRBV9; size: -; length: 15; D: -; J: TRBJ2-7; DNA: TGTGCCAGCAGCGAAAGACAGGAACCAACCTACGAGCAGTACTTC; CDR3: CASSERQEPTYEQYF
V: TRBV2; size: -; length: 15; D: -; J: TRBJ1-5; DNA: TGTGCCAGCAGTGATCTGGAGTTTCTCAATCAGCCCCAGCATTTT; CDR3: CASSDLEFLNQPQHF
V: TRBV29-1; size: -; length: 17; D: TRBD1; J: TRBJ2-7; DNA: TGCAGCGCTAAGGACAGGGGCGCGGGTTTGGGATACTACGAGCAGTACTTC; CDR3: CSAKDRGAGLGYYEQYF
V: TRBV2; size: -; length: 15; D: -; J: TRBJ1-1; DNA: TGTGCCAGCAGTGCCCAAACGTATACAGGGTCTGAAGCTTTCTTT; CDR3: CASSAQTYTGSEAFF
V: TRBV4-3; size: -; length: 15; D: -; J: TRBJ2-7; DNA: TGCGCCAGCAGCCAAGAATCCCTGGCTTCCCACGAGCAGTACTTC; CDR3: CASSQESLASHEQYF
V: TRBV5-6; size: -; length: 12; D: -; J: TRBJ2-1; DNA: TGTGCCAGCAGCTTGGGGCGGGATGAGCAGTTCTTC; CDR3: CASSLGRDEQFF
V: TRBV7-9; size: -; length: 15; D: TRBD2; J: TRBJ2-3; DNA: TGTGCCAGCAGCCCGCGGGGGGCCTACACAGATACGCAGTATTTT; CDR3: CASSPRGAYTDTQYF
V: TRBV7-2; size: -; length: 15; D: -; J: TRBJ1-1; DNA: TGTGCCAGCAGCTTAGCGAGGACAGCCGGAACATGGGCTTTCTTT; CDR3: CASSLARTAGTWAFF
V: TRBV29-1; size: -; length: 15; D: TRBD2; J: TRBJ2-4; DNA: TGCAGCGTTGAAGGGGGCCTAGCGGGGTTAAACATTCAGTACTTC; CDR3: CSVEGGLAGLNIQYF
V: TRBV18; size: -; length: 15; D: -; J: TRBJ1-1; DNA: TGTGCCAGCTCACCACGGGGCAGGGTTGACACTGAAGCTTTCTTT; CDR3: CASSPRGRVDTEAFF
V: TRBV27; size: few; length: 13; D: -; J: TRBJ2-3; DNA: TGTGCCAGCAGTTCTCAGGGCCCAGATACGCAGTATTTT; CDR3: CASSSQGPDTQYF
V: TRBV19; size: -; length: 14; D: TRBD1; J: TRBJ1-1; DNA: TGTGCCAGTAGTAACAGGGGACCTGACACTGAAGCTTTCTTT; CDR3: CASSNRGPDTEAFF
V: TRBV5-4; size: -; length: 13; D: -; J: TRBJ2-7; DNA: TGTGCCAGCAGCTGGGGGGGGGCGCGGGAGCAGTACTTC; CDR3: CASSWGGAREQYF
V: TRBV11-3; size: -; length: 18; D: TRBD2; J: TRBJ2-1; DNA: TGTGCCAGCAGCCCCACCTCCCTCCTAGCGGGAGCCCATCATGAGCAGTTCTTC; CDR3: CASSPTSLLAGAHHEQFF
V: TRBV29-1; size: -; length: 10; D: -; J: TRBJ1-2; DNA: TGCAGCGTTGATACGGTTGGCTACACCTTC; CDR3: CSVDTVGYTF
V: TRBV7-3; size: -; length: 16; D: TRBD1; J: TRBJ1-1; DNA: TGTGCCAGCAGCCCGACGACAGGGTTTCGTGCCACTGAAGCTTTCTTT; CDR3: CASSPTTGFRATEAFF
V: TRBV20-1; size: -; length: 16; D: TRBD1; J: TRBJ1-2; DNA: TGCAGTGCTAGTAGTGGGACAGGGGGCGGCGGATATGGCTACACCTTC; CDR3: CSASSGTGGGGYGYTF
V: TRBV3-1/TRBV3-2; size: -; length: 12; D: -; J: TRBJ2-3; DNA: TGTGCCAGCAGGGCAAATTCGGATACGCAGTATTTT; CDR3: CASRANSDTQYF
V: TRBV6-2/TRBV6-3; size: -; length: 15; D: -; J: TRBJ1-1; DNA: TGTGCCAGCAGCTCCAATCGGAGGGCGAACACTGAAGCTTTCTTT; CDR3: CASSSNRRANTEAFF
V: TRBV5-1; size: -; length: 14; D: -; J: TRBJ2-5; DNA: TGCGCCAGCAGCTCCGGGACTTCGAAAGAGACCCAGTACTTC; CDR3: CASSSGTSKETQYF
V: TRBV7-6; size: -; length: 15; D: TRBD1; J: TRBJ2-1; DNA: TGTGCCAGCAGCTTTACAGGGGTATCCCTACATGAGCAGTTCTTC; CDR3: CASSFTGVSLHEQFF
V: TRBV28; size: -; length: 15; D: -; J: TRBJ1-5; DNA: TGTGCCAGCAGTTGGGGCCCCGCGGGCAATCAGCCCCAGCATTTT; CDR3: CASSWGPAGNQPQHF
V: TRBV25-1; size: -; length: 15; D: TRBD1; J: TRBJ1-4; DNA: TGTGCCAGCAGTGTACCGGGACAGGCTAAAGAAAAACTGTTTTTT; CDR3: CASSVPGQAKEKLFF
V: TRBV7-2; size: once; length: 17; D: TRBD2; J: TRBJ2-7; DNA: TGTGCCAGCAGCCCCACCCCCCGGGGCGGGAGGGGCTACGAGCAGTACTTC; CDR3: CASSPTPRGGRGYEQYF